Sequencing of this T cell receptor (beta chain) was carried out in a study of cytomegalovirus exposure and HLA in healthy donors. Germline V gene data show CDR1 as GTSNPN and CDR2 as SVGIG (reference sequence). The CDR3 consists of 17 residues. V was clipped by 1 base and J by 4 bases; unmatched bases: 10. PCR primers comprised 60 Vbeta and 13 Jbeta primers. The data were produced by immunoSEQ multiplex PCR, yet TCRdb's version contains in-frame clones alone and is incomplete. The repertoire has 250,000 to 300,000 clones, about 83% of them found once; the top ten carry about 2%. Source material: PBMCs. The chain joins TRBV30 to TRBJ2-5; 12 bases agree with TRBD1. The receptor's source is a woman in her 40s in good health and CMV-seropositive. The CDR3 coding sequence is TGTGCCTGGAGTGGCTTATTCCGGGACAGGGGGCCAGAGACCCAGTACTTC. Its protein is CAWSGLFRDRGPETQYF.